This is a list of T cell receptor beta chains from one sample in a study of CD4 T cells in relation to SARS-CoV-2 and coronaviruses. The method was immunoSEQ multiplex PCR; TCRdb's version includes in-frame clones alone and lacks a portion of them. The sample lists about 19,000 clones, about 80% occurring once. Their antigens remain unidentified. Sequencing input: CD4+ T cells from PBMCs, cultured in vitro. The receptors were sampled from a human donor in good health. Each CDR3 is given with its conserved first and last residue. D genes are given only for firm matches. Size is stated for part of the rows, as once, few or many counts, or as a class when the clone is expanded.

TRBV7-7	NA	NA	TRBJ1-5	CASSLEGDGRRVSNQPQHF	TGTGCCAGCAGCTTAGAGGGCGATGGCAGAAGAGTTAGCAATCAGCCCCAGCATTTT
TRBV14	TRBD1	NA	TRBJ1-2	CASSLRQGSGGYTF	TGTGCCAGCAGCCTTAGACAGGGGTCTGGCGGCTACACCTTC
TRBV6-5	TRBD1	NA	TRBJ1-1	CASWAGQGATEAFF	TGTGCCAGCTGGGCGGGACAGGGGGCCACTGAAGCTTTCTTT
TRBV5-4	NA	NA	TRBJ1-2	CASSLGVPRGLRGYTF	TGTGCCAGCAGCTTGGGGGTCCCTAGGGGCCTGAGAGGCTACACCTTC
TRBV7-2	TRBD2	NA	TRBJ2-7	CASNPAGGIYEQYF	TGTGCCAGCAACCCAGCGGGGGGCATCTACGAGCAGTACTTC
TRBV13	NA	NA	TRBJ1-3	CASSLSGGALGGNTIYF	TGTGCCAGCAGCTTATCGGGGGGGGCGCTTGGAGGAAACACCATATATTTT
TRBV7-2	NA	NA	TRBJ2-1	CASSLGLYNEQFF	TGTGCCAGCAGCTTAGGACTTTACAATGAGCAGTTCTTC
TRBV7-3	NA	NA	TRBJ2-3	CASSWGSGPDTQYF	TGTGCCAGCAGCTGGGGCAGCGGGCCAGATACGCAGTATTTT
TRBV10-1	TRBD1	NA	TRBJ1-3	CASSDGQAGNTIYF	TGCGCCAGCAGTGACGGACAGGCGGGAAACACCATATATTTT
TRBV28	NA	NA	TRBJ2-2	CASRLGRTNTGELFF	TGTGCCAGCAGGCTAGGACGGACGAACACCGGGGAGCTGTTTTTT
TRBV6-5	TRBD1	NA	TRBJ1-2	CASSRDRTNYGYTF	TGTGCCAGCAGTAGGGACAGGACTAACTATGGCTACACCTTC
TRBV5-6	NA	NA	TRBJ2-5	CASSLGGGGWETQYF	TGTGCCAGCAGCTTAGGAGGGGGCGGTTGGGAGACCCAGTACTTC
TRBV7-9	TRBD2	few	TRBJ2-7	CASSASGRAEEQYF	TGTGCCAGCAGCGCTAGCGGGAGGGCCGAGGAGCAGTACTTC
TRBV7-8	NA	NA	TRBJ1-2	CASSLESEFRRYTF	TGTGCCAGCAGCTTAGAATCAGAGTTTCGTCGCTACACCTTC
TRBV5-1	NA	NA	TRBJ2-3	CASSFSGSRTDTQYF	TGCGCCAGCAGCTTTAGCGGAAGTCGCACAGATACGCAGTATTTT
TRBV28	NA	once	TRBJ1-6	CASSESSPLHF	TGTGCCAGCAGTGAGAGTTCACCCCTCCACTTT
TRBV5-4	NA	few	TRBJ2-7	CASSRKDSYEQYF	TGTGCCAGCAGCCGAAAGGACAGCTACGAGCAGTACTTC
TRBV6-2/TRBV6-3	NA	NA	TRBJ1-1	CASSYLGSGTEAFF	TGTGCCAGCAGTTACTTGGGGTCGGGCACTGAAGCTTTCTTT
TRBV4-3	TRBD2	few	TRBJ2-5	CASSQGGLAGGQETQYF	TGCGCCAGCAGCCAAGGCGGCCTAGCGGGAGGGCAAGAGACCCAGTACTTC
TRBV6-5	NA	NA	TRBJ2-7	CASLYYEQYF	TGTGCCAGCCTGTATTACGAGCAGTACTTC
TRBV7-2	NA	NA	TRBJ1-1	CASRNSPGHPGDTEAFF	TGTGCCAGCCGAAACTCCCCGGGACACCCAGGGGACACTGAAGCTTTCTTT
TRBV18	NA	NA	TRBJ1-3	CASSPPGAGNTIYF	TGTGCCAGCTCACCACCAGGGGCTGGAAACACCATATATTTT
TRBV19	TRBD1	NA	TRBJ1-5	CASILGGDRGNQPQHF	TGTGCCAGTATTCTCGGTGGAGACAGGGGTAACCAGCCCCAGCATTTT
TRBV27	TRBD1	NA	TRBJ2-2	CASSLGISSHRGPYTGELFF	TGTGCCAGCAGTTTGGGGATTTCCTCACACAGGGGGCCTTACACCGGGGAGCTGTTTTTT
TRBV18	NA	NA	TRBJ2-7	CASSQNPGYEQYF	TGTGCCAGCTCCCAGAATCCGGGCTACGAGCAGTACTTC
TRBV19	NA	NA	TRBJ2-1	CASSIDWAGTPFF	TGTGCCAGTAGTATTGACTGGGCGGGGACGCCGTTCTTC
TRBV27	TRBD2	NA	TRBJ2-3	CASSLTGGPTDTQYF	TGTGCCAGCAGTTTAACGGGAGGGCCGACAGATACGCAGTATTTT
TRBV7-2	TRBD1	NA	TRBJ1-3	CASSLVGQGDTIYF	TGTGCCAGCAGCTTAGTCGGACAGGGTGACACCATATATTTT
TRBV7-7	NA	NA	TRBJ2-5	CASSLLPGRGETQYF	TGTGCTAGCAGCTTATTGCCGGGAAGGGGGGAGACCCAGTACTTC
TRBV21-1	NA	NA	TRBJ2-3	CASSKALRKSTDTQYF	TGTGCCAGCAGCAAAGCGCTCCGGAAAAGCACAGATACGCAGTATTTT
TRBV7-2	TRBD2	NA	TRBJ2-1	CASSWGGGVNNEQFF	TGTGCCAGCAGCTGGGGCGGGGGGGTAAACAATGAGCAGTTCTTC
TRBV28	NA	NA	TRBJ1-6	CASSLLRDQIRSPLHF	TGTGCCAGCAGCTTGCTTCGGGATCAAATTAGATCACCCCTCCACTTT
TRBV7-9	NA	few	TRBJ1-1	CASSFADTEAFF	TGTGCCAGCAGCTTCGCGGACACTGAAGCTTTCTTT
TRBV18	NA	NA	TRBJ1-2	CASSPYRTGRGYTF	TGTGCCAGCTCACCCTACCGAACAGGCAGGGGCTACACCTTC
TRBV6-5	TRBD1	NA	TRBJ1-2	CASSPPTGWYTF	TGTGCCAGCAGTCCCCCGACAGGGTGGTACACCTTC
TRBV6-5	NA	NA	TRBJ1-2	CASSYSLLNYGYTF	TGTGCCAGCAGTTACTCTCTTCTTAACTATGGCTACACCTTC